Below, 2 T cell receptor beta chains from the same sample are listed, as sequenced in a study of CD8 T cells in Susac syndrome. RNA totalling about 0.45 to 1 ug underwent reverse transcription with random hexamers. TCRdb reprocessed the immunoSEQ multiplex PCR reads with MiXCR, giving one entry per CDR3 protein. The sample includes 200,000 to 300,000 distinct CDR3 sequences, about 94% of them seen just once. The material sequenced was CD4+ T cells from PBMCs. The receptors originated from a human donor with multiple sclerosis.

The V and J genes are TRBV24-1 and TRBJ1-4, with D possibly TRBD1 on 5 matching bases. CDR1 and CDR2 (germline): KGHDR, SFDVKD. V lost 3 bases, J lost 6 bases, and 13 bases lay in between. This CDR3 is 15 amino acids long. The CDR3 is CATSDPGRGHEKLFF. In DNA, the CDR3 is TGTGCCACCAGTGATCCGGGACGCGGACATGAAAAACTGTTTTTT.

This clonotype was observed once. V and J are TRBV12-3 or TRBV12-4 and TRBJ1-4, with unresolved D. The V gene lost 6 bases and the J gene lost 7 bases, with 15 bases spanning the gap. The CDR3 has 14 residues. CDR3 in DNA: TGTGCCAGCAGAAAAGGGAGCGTACGTGAAAAACTGTTTTTT. This encodes CASRKGSVREKLFF.